Shown below are 14 T cell receptor beta chains from a single sample sequenced in a study of neurological immune-mediated disorders (dated by TCRdb to 2018 to 2020). The time point label here, explained by the study, means: longitudinal time-point 1 (baseline). Library method: 5' RACE. Sequencing was carried out with an Illumina HiSeq 2500. TCRdb ran its own pipeline on the public reads, namely fastp trimming at Q25 and MiXCR clone calling, and kept in-frame beta chains. Rows are combined by CDR3 protein, so each entry shows the most common genes and DNA. The sample has around 76,000 distinct CDR3 sequences on record, more than 8.5% of them singletons. The biggest ten clones account for 9.5% to 10% of the sample. The sample taken for sequencing was PBMCs. The receptors were sampled from a young man in good health.

There are many counts of this clonotype. This chain uses TRBV4-2 with TRBJ2-1; D is unresolved. Trimming removed 0 bases at V and 10 bases at J, with 16 bases between. Germline assignment: CDR1 LGHNA and CDR2 YNFKEQ. The CDR3 has 15 amino acids. The CDR3 sequence is CASSQDRASLYEQFF. The CDR3 coding sequence is TGTGCCAGCAGCCAAGATCGAGCTAGTTTATACGAGCAGTTCTTC.

This clonotype was seen at least ten times. The rearrangement uses TRBV29-1 and TRBJ1-1, with 9 positions matching TRBD1. V lost 7 bases and J lost 6; bases outside the gene matches: 9. CDR1 SQVTM and CDR2 ANQGSEA come from the germline V gene. This CDR3 comprises 13 residues. CDR3 sequence (DNA): TGCAGCGCCTCTACCGGGACAGGGTCTGAAGCTTTCTTT. It encodes CSASTGTGSEAFF.

This clonotype was counted many times. The genes are TRBV2 and TRBJ2-3, with D unresolved. V was cut by 2 bases and J by 2 bases, with 14 bases left in between. The CDR3 has 16 residues. Germline CDR1 and CDR2: SNHLY and FYNNEI. This chain's CDR3 is CASSELLVGSTDTQYF. For the CDR3, the DNA is TGTGCCAGCAGTGAACTTTTGGTGGGGTCCACAGATACGCAGTATTTT.

This clonotype came up many times. This chain's CDR3 is CASSLGQGNGYTF. The DNA of the CDR3 is TGCGCCAGCAGCTTGGGACAGGGTAATGGCTACACCTTC. The genes are TRBV5-1 and TRBJ1-2; 7 bases are a match to TRBD1. CDR3 length: 13 residues. With 0 bases clipped from V and 6 bases from J, the junction kept 2 bases outside the gene matches. CDR1 is SGHRS, CDR2 YFSETQ, per germline.

This clonotype came up many times. The V call is TRBV11-3, the J call TRBJ2-3, with 16 bases that match TRBD2. The CDR3 totals 16 residues. J was trimmed by 3 bases and V by 5 bases; bases with no gene match: 2. CDR1 and CDR2 from the germline V gene are SGHNT and YENEEA. CDR3 loop: CASSPGLAGGTDTQYF. In nucleotides, the CDR3 is TGTGCCAGCAGCCCGGGACTAGCGGGAGGGACAGATACGCAGTATTTT.

This clonotype appeared many times. The rearrangement uses TRBV24-1 and TRBJ2-1, with 8 bases identical to TRBD1. CDR1 KGHDR and CDR2 SFDVKD come from the germline V gene. Trimming at V came to 3 bases and at J to 3 bases, leaving 3 bases not matched to a gene. The CDR3 consists of 15 residues. The CDR3 protein is CATSDITGGYNEQFF. Here the CDR3 DNA reads TGTGCCACCAGTGATATCACAGGGGGCTACAATGAGCAGTTCTTC.

At least ten counts were recorded for this clonotype. The chain is built from TRBV6-5 and TRBJ2-1; 10 positions match TRBD2. The germline gives CDR1 MNHEY, CDR2 SVGAGI. Trimming took 0 bases from V and 8 from J; bases not matched to a gene: 7. The CDR3 runs 16 residues. This CDR3 is CASSYSGSGRAYEQFF. The CDR3 DNA reads TGTGCCAGCAGTTACTCGGGGAGCGGGAGGGCCTATGAGCAGTTCTTC.

This clonotype was recorded many times. The V gene is TRBV12-3 or TRBV12-4, the J gene TRBJ2-3, with D perhaps TRBD1 (6 bases). The CDR3 contains 15 residues. V lost 7 bases to trimming and J lost 2 bases, with 16 bases between them. Here the CDR3 DNA reads TGTGCCAGCAAAAGGCAAGGGGACAACACAGATACGCAGTATTTT. Amino acids: CASKRQGDNTDTQYF.

At least ten counts were recorded for this clonotype. The chain employs TRBV10-3 and TRBJ2-7, with D possibly being TRBD2 (6 bases). This CDR3 spans 14 amino acids. The V gene lost 0 bases and the J gene lost 3 bases, with 9 bases spanning the gap. Germline assignment: CDR1 ENHRY and CDR2 SYGVKD. The DNA for the CDR3 is TGTGCCATCAGTGAGTCGGAGGGCCTCTACGAGCAGTACTTC. This encodes CAISESEGLYEQYF.

This clonotype occurred a few times. V gene TRBV27 combines with J gene TRBJ2-4; D unresolved. V was pared by 5 bases and J by 7 bases, with 15 bases between. The germline gives CDR1 MNHEY, CDR2 SMNVEV (reference sequence). The CDR3 extends over 14 amino acids. The CDR3 region is CASSAFSLNNIQYF. The CDR3 DNA sequence: TGTGCCAGCAGTGCTTTCAGCCTCAACAACATTCAGTACTTC.

The chain is built from TRBV5-1 and TRBJ1-1, with a weak D call TRBD1 (5 bases). V lost 3 bases to trimming and J lost 0 bases, with 12 bases between them. The germline V gene has CDR1 SGHRS and CDR2 YFSETQ. This CDR3 comprises 15 residues. In DNA, the CDR3 is TGCGCCAGCAGCTCCTGGCAGGACATGAACACTGAAGCTTTCTTT. Its protein product is CASSSWQDMNTEAFF.

This clonotype came up many times. The chain recombines TRBV29-1 with TRBJ2-2, with D uncertain. Germline V gives CDR1 SQVTM, CDR2 ANQGSEA. Trimming stripped 2 bases from V and 1 base from J, with 5 bases between. This CDR3 region has 13 residues. The CDR3 sequence: CSVEFKNTGELFF. The CDR3 region has the DNA TGCAGCGTTGAATTTAAGAACACCGGGGAGCTGTTTTTT.

This clonotype occurred many times. A much more abundant neighbour one base away suggests this may be a read error. The chain has TRBV28 and TRBJ2-7; D uncertain. The germline V gene has CDR1 MDHEN and CDR2 SYDVKM. Trimming shortened V by 3 bases and J by 5 bases, and 17 bases separated the two germline ends. The CDR3 contains 15 residues. CDR3 amino acids: CASSFLGRGGHEQYF. CDR3 in DNA: TGTGCCAGCAGTTTTTTGGGCAGAGGTGGACACGAGCAGTACTTC.

The CDR3 region is CASRGLAGVVNEQFF. In DNA form, the CDR3 reads TGTGCCAGCAGAGGACTAGCGGGAGTGGTCAATGAGCAGTTCTTC. The V call is TRBV12-3 or TRBV12-4, the J call TRBJ2-1; 13 bases fit TRBD2. There are 15 residues in the CDR3. V was clipped by 6 bases and J by 6 bases; unmatched bases: 5.